These 32 T cell receptor beta chains were sequenced from one sample in a study of cytomegalovirus exposure and HLA in healthy donors. In the PCR, 60 Vbeta and 13 Jbeta primers were used. Generated by immunoSEQ multiplex PCR, the TCRdb table keeps only in-frame clones and is missing some. The table includes 95,000 to 150,000 clones, around 77% detected once. Material: PBMCs. These receptor sequences come from a human donor in good health.

The chain joins TRBV27 to TRBJ2-6; D is ambiguous. CDR1 and CDR2 from the germline V gene are MNHEY and SMNVEV (reference sequence). Between the trimmed V and J ends, which lost 4 bases and 1 base, there was a span of 8 bases. The CDR3 has 15 residues. The CDR3, as DNA: TGTGCCAGCAGTTCCTACGCGTCTGGGGCCAACGTCCTGACTTTC. It translates to CASSSYASGANVLTF.

In this sample, this clone turned up once. The chain employs TRBV5-1 and TRBJ2-3; 8 bases are a match to TRBD2. With 4 bases clipped from V and 3 bases from J, the junction kept 4 bases outside the gene matches. This CDR3 is built from 14 residues. Germline V gene sequence: CDR1 SGHRS, CDR2 YFSETQ. In nucleotides, the CDR3 is TGCGCCAGCAGCCGAGCGGGAGTAACAGATACGCAGTATTTT. It is translated as CASSRAGVTDTQYF.

The rearrangement joins TRBV6-6 to TRBJ2-7; TRBD1 matches at 9 bases. CDR1 is MNHNY and CDR2 is SVGAGI in the germline V gene (reference sequence). Trimming removed 8 bases from V and 5 bases from J; junction bases left unmatched: 13. This CDR3 has 15 amino acids. The CDR3 spells CASGPPGQGSHEQYF. In nucleotides, the CDR3 is TGTGCCAGCGGGCCCCCGGGACAGGGTTCCCACGAGCAGTACTTC.

Only a few counts were recorded for this clone. The chain links TRBV6-1 to TRBJ2-5; 13 bases agree with TRBD2. The germline gives CDR1 MNHNS, CDR2 SASEGT. V was clipped by 4 bases and J by 2 bases; unmatched bases: 7. This CDR3 spans 17 amino acids. The CDR3 reads CASSGTSGRWRQETQYF. For the CDR3, the DNA is TGTGCCAGCAGTGGGACTAGCGGGAGATGGAGGCAAGAGACCCAGTACTTC.

The CDR3 DNA reads TGCGCCAGCAGCTTGAGACTAGCGGGAGACCTCCTCGAGCAGTACTTC. This codes for CASSLRLAGDLLEQYF. The chain carries TRBV5-1 and TRBJ2-7, with 12 positions matching TRBD2. Germline loops: CDR1 SGHRS, CDR2 YFSETQ. This CDR3 comprises 16 residues. The V gene end was trimmed by 1 base and the J gene end by 6 bases; junction bases not matched to a gene: 8.

The V call is TRBV27, the J call TRBJ1-5, with D unclear. The CDR3 loop spans 13 amino acids. Trimming took 3 bases from V and 7 from J, leaving 10 bases between them. Germline V CDR1 and CDR2: MNHEY, SMNVEV (reference sequence). CDR3 DNA sequence: TGTGCCAGCAGTTTTGGCCTAGGACAGCCCCAGCATTTT. It is translated as CASSFGLGQPQHF.

The rearrangement links TRBV16 to TRBJ1-2, with D maybe TRBD1 (5 bases). Germline-derived CDR1 and CDR2 are KGHSY and FQNENV. Trimming removed 0 bases at V and 3 bases at J, with 17 bases between. This CDR3 is built from 17 residues. CDR3 residues: CASSQSFSGDPHYGYTF. CDR3 nucleotides: TGTGCCAGCAGCCAATCGTTCTCGGGGGATCCCCACTATGGCTACACCTTC.

This clone was counted only a few times. This rearrangement joins TRBV7-9 to TRBJ1-4, with D possibly matching TRBD1 (5 bases). This CDR3 comprises 14 residues. Germline lookup yields CDR1 SEHNR and CDR2 FQNEAQ (reference sequence). V was cut by 4 bases and J by 8 bases, with 14 bases left in between. CDR3 protein: CASSYGGVTEKLFF. The CDR3 DNA reads TGTGCCAGCAGCTACGGGGGGGTCACCGAAAAACTGTTTTTT.

The rearrangement links TRBV7-2 to TRBJ2-2; tentative D call: TRBD2 (5 bases). V lost 4 bases to trimming and J lost 7 bases, with 10 bases between them. The length of the CDR3 is 13 residues. The germline CDR1 and CDR2 sequences are SGHTA and FQGNSA. DNA for the CDR3: TGTGCCAGCAGCTCAAGGACTGGCGGGGAGCTGTTTTTT. Protein sequence: CASSSRTGGELFF.

The V and J genes are TRBV9 and TRBJ2-3; D unclear. The CDR3 is made up of 16 amino acids. Germline V CDR1 and CDR2: SGDLS, YYNGEE. The V and J ends lost 0 bases and 3 bases respectively, with 14 bases between them. Here the CDR3 reads CASSVGGSLLTDTQYF. The CDR3 DNA reads TGTGCCAGCAGCGTAGGAGGATCCCTACTAACAGATACGCAGTATTTT.

This clone was counted once. The rearrangement uses TRBV6-6 and TRBJ1-4; TRBD1 might be the D (5 bases). There are 16 residues in the CDR3. V was trimmed by 5 bases and J by 6 bases, leaving 19 bases between them. CDR1 and CDR2 from the germline V gene are MNHNY and SVGAGI (reference sequence). The CDR3 is CASSLGVATPDEKLFF. The CDR3 nucleotides are TGTGCCAGCAGTCTAGGGGTGGCGACTCCGGATGAAAAACTGTTTTTT.

As DNA, the CDR3 is TGCGCCAGCAGCCGGCGGAGTAGCGGGATCTCCTACAATGAGCAGTTCTTC. Translated, it gives CASSRRSSGISYNEQFF. The chain joins TRBV4-1 to TRBJ2-1; 8 bases match TRBD2. Germline trimming cut 4 bases from V and 0 bases from J; bases unmatched to any gene: 8. This CDR3 comprises 17 residues. Per germline, CDR1 MGHRA and CDR2 YSYEKL.

This clone was seen more than once but under ten times. The V and J genes are TRBV5-1 and TRBJ1-1; D not resolved. V was trimmed by 0 bases and J by 1 base, leaving 4 bases between them. Germline V gene data show CDR1 as SGHRS and CDR2 as YFSETQ. CDR3 length equals 13 residues. CDR3 in DNA: TGCGCCAGCAGCTTGGCGGGGAACACTGAAGCTTTCTTT. Translating it yields CASSLAGNTEAFF.

This chain links TRBV28 with TRBJ2-5; TRBD1 matches 9 bases. Germline V gives CDR1 MDHEN, CDR2 SYDVKM. Germline trimming cut 4 bases from V and 5 bases from J; bases unmatched to any gene: 8. CDR3 length equals 15 residues. CDR3 sequence: CASSSWTGAAETQYF. CDR3 sequence (DNA): TGTGCCAGCAGTTCCTGGACAGGGGCCGCGGAGACCCAGTACTTC.

The gene calls are TRBV7-2 and TRBJ2-7; no definite D call. Trimming took 2 bases from V and 4 from J, leaving 9 bases between them. This CDR3 spans 13 amino acids. Germline CDR1 is SGHTA and CDR2 is FQGNSA. In nucleotides, the CDR3 is TGTGCCAGCAGCTTAAATTCAGGATACGAGCAGTACTTC. Translating gives CASSLNSGYEQYF.

The V gene is TRBV6-6, the J gene TRBJ2-7; TRBD1 aligns across 9 bases. V shed 2 bases, J shed 2 bases, and the junction held 7 bases outside the gene matches. Germline V lookup: CDR1 MNHNY, CDR2 SVGAGI (reference sequence). The CDR3 runs to 16 residues. The CDR3 loop is CASSYGVRQGAYEQYF. The CDR3 DNA is TGTGCCAGCAGTTACGGGGTTCGACAGGGGGCCTACGAGCAGTACTTC.

The chain links TRBV10-1 to TRBJ2-1; 11 bases map to TRBD2. CDR1 is WNHNN and CDR2 is SYGVQD in the germline V gene (reference sequence). Trimming at V came to 6 bases and at J to 2 bases, leaving 6 bases not matched to a gene. The CDR3 consists of 16 residues. The CDR3, as DNA: TGCGCCAGCAGCGACCCGACTAGCGGGACCTACAATGAGCAGTTCTTC. It specifies CASSDPTSGTYNEQFF.

Only a few counts were recorded for this clone. This chain joins TRBV6-6 and TRBJ1-2; D unclear. Germline V gene lookup returns CDR1 MNHNY and CDR2 SVGAGI (reference sequence). CDR3 size: 14 residues. Trimming stripped 0 bases from V and 8 bases from J, with 13 bases between. CDR3 DNA sequence: TGTGCCAGCAGTTACTCCTCGTCGAGGCAGGGCTACACCTTC. This gives the protein CASSYSSSRQGYTF.

J is TRBJ1-1 and V is TRBV5-1, with D possibly being TRBD1 (5 bases). Trimming took off 0 bases at V and 7 bases at J, with 16 bases between the two ends. Germline CDR1 and CDR2: SGHRS and YFSETQ. The CDR3 runs to 15 residues. CDR3 amino acids: CASSLVFRASNEAFF. The CDR3 DNA is TGCGCCAGCAGCTTGGTTTTCAGGGCGAGTAATGAAGCTTTCTTT.

The genes are TRBV30 and TRBJ1-1; D is ambiguous. Germline CDR1 GTSNPN, CDR2 SVGIG (reference sequence). V was trimmed by 0 bases and J by 8 bases, leaving 10 bases between them. The length of the CDR3 is 12 residues. Here the CDR3 DNA reads TGTGCCTGGAGTGTACTAGCGGCCGAAGCTTTCTTT. Translation: CAWSVLAAEAFF.

This clone was seen a few times. V and J are TRBV28 and TRBJ2-6; the match to TRBD1 covers 7 bases. CDR1 is MDHEN and CDR2 is SYDVKM in the germline V gene. The V gene end was trimmed by 10 bases and the J gene end by 0 bases; junction bases not matched to a gene: 6. CDR3 length equals 15 residues. The CDR3 loop is CAIRTGASGANVLTF. CDR3 DNA sequence: TGTGCCATCAGGACAGGAGCCTCTGGGGCCAACGTCCTGACTTTC.

The chain is built from TRBV27 and TRBJ2-7; D remains unclear. Germline values: CDR1 MNHEY, CDR2 SMNVEV (reference sequence). Deletions cut 4 bases from V and 6 bases from J, with 19 bases between. This CDR3 contains 15 residues. As DNA, the CDR3 is TGTGCCAGCAGTTCTTTGGCTAGAGCTTTCGGCGAGCAGTACTTC. This translates into CASSSLARAFGEQYF.

Regarding this clone: Other DNA sequences within the sample encode an identical CDR3. The chain couples TRBV19 to TRBJ1-5, with 7 bases identical to TRBD1. This CDR3 comprises 14 residues. Germline V gene sequence: CDR1 LNHDA, CDR2 SQIVND (reference sequence). The V segment lost 5 bases and the J segment 2 bases; nucleotides outside the gene matches: 3. In nucleotides, the CDR3 is TGTGCCAGTAGTCTCCAGGGGGGCAATCAGCCCCAGCATTTT. Its protein product is CASSLQGGNQPQHF.

The rearrangement uses TRBV4-1 and TRBJ2-7; perhaps TRBD2 as D (6 bases). The length of the CDR3 is 14 residues. V shed 1 base and J shed 3 bases, with 10 bases lying between them. Germline values: CDR1 MGHRA, CDR2 YSYEKL. CDR3 loop: CASSQGDSNYEQYF. The CDR3 nucleotides read TGCGCCAGCAGCCAAGGGGACTCCAACTACGAGCAGTACTTC.

The V call is TRBV11-3, the J call TRBJ1-6; the D gene is possibly TRBD1 (6 bases). The CDR3 runs to 15 residues. Between the trimmed V and J ends, which lost 8 bases and 10 bases, there was a span of 21 bases. Germline V gene data show CDR1 as SGHNT and CDR2 as YENEEA. CDR3: CASGPSTGKGSPLHF. CDR3 sequence (DNA): TGTGCCAGCGGCCCCTCCACAGGGAAGGGCTCACCCCTCCACTTT.

This chain joins TRBV28 and TRBJ1-1; TRBD1 aligns across 7 bases. Per the germline V gene, CDR1 is MDHEN and CDR2 is SYDVKM. The CDR3 runs 16 residues. V lost 6 bases to trimming and J lost 7 bases; unmatched junction nucleotides: 17. CDR3 nucleotide sequence: TGTGCCAGCAGCTCGGTACCGGGACAGACTTTATATGAAGCTTTCTTT. It yields the protein CASSSVPGQTLYEAFF.

V gene TRBV19 combines with J gene TRBJ1-4; 7 bases are a match to TRBD1. The V and J ends lost 3 bases and 3 bases, in that order; junction bases with no gene match: 4. Germline V CDR1 and CDR2: LNHDA, SQIVND (reference sequence). The CDR3 extends over 15 amino acids. In nucleotides, the CDR3 is TGTGCCAGTAGTATCAGGCAGGGGGCTAATGAAAAACTGTTTTTT. Translation: CASSIRQGANEKLFF.

The rearrangement links TRBV6-1 to TRBJ1-1, with D possibly being TRBD1 (6 bases). Germline V gives CDR1 MNHNS, CDR2 SASEGT. This CDR3 contains 14 residues. Trimming pared 7 bases from V and 2 bases from J, leaving 14 bases between. In nucleotides, the CDR3 is TGTGCCAGCAACACACAGGGCTCTAACACTGAAGCTTTCTTT. The encoded protein is CASNTQGSNTEAFF.

This chain links TRBV16 with TRBJ2-4, with 10 bases lining up with TRBD2. V lost 2 bases, J lost 7 bases, and 8 bases stayed unmatched. The V gene's germline CDR1 is KGHSY and CDR2 FQNENV. The CDR3 has 16 amino acids. The CDR3 region has the DNA TGTGCCAGCAGCCAACCTCAAGGACTAGCGGTTAACATTCAGTACTTC. Encoded protein: CASSQPQGLAVNIQYF.

V gene TRBV27 combines with J gene TRBJ1-2; 8 positions agree with TRBD1. Trimming took 4 bases from V and 4 from J; bases not matched to a gene: 11. CDR1 MNHEY and CDR2 SMNVEV come from the germline V gene (reference sequence). CDR3 length: 16 residues. CDR3 nucleotides: TGTGCCAGCAGTTCGGGGCAGGGGGCGCGGAGCTATGGCTACACCTTC. Protein sequence: CASSSGQGARSYGYTF.

V is TRBV30 and J is TRBJ1-1, with 7 bases identical to TRBD1. Germline trimming cut 4 bases from V and 0 bases from J; bases unmatched to any gene: 2. Per germline, CDR1 GTSNPN and CDR2 SVGIG (reference sequence). The CDR3 is 13 amino acids. CDR3 sequence reads: CAWTTGMNTEAFF. DNA for the CDR3: TGTGCCTGGACGACAGGGATGAACACTGAAGCTTTCTTT.

This clone was seen a single time. The CDR3 sequence is CASSLAGTGAYSGNTIYF. In DNA, the CDR3 is TGTGCCAGCAGCTTGGCGGGGACAGGGGCTTACTCTGGAAACACCATATATTTT. The genes are TRBV5-5 and TRBJ1-3, with 10 bases aligning to TRBD1. Trimming took 0 bases from V and 0 from J; bases not matched to a gene: 6. From germline, CDR1 is SGHKS and CDR2 YYEKEE (reference sequence). The CDR3 is 18 residues long.